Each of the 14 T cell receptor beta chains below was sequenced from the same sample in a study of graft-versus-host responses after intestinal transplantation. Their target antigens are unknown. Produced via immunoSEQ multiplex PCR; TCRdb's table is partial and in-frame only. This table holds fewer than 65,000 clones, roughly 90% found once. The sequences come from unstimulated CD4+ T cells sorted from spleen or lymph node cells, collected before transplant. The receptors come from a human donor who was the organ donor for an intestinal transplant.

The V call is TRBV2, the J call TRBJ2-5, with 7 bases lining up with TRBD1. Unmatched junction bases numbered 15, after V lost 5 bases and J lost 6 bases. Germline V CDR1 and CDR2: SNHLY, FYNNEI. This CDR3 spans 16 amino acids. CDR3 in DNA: TGTGCCAGCAGTCAGAGGAAGACAGGGATCGTACAGACCCAGTACTTC. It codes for CASSQRKTGIVQTQYF. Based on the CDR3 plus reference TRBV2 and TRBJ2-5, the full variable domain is EPEVTQTPSHQVTQMGQEVILRCVPISNHLYFYWYRQILGQKVEFLVSFYNNEISEKSEIFDDQFSVERPDGSNFTLKIRSTKLEDSAMYFCASSQRKTGIVQTQYFGPGTRLLVL.

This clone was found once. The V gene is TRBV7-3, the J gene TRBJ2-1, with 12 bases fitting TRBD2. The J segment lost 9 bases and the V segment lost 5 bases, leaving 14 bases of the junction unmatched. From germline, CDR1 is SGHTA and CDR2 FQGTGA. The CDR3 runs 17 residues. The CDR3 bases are TGTGCCAGCAGCCCGGAGGGTGCTAGCGGGAGGGCCGCTGAGCAGTTCTTC. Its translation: CASSPEGASGRAAEQFF.

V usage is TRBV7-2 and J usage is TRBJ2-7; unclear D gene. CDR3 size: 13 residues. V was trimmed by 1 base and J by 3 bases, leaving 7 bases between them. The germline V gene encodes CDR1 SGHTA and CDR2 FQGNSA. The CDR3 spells CASSLERSYEQYF. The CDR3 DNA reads TGTGCCAGCAGCTTAGAACGGAGCTACGAGCAGTACTTC.

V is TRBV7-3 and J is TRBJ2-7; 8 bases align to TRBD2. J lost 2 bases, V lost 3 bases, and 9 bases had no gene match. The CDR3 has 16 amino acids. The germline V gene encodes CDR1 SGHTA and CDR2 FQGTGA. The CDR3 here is CASSFGRAGGPYEQYF. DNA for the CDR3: TGTGCCAGCAGCTTCGGACGGGCGGGAGGCCCCTACGAGCAGTACTTC.

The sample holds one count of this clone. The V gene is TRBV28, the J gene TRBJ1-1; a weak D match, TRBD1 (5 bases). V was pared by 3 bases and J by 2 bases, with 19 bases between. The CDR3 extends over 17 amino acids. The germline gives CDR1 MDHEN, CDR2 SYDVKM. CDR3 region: CASSLPPIGRANTEAFF. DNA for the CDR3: TGTGCCAGCAGTTTGCCCCCCATAGGCAGGGCAAACACTGAAGCTTTCTTT.

In DNA, the CDR3 is TGTGCCAGCAGCTTAGACGGTCGGGGGGCTCGTGATACGCAGTATTTT. Its protein is CASSLDGRGARDTQYF. The V gene is TRBV11-2, the J gene TRBJ2-3; TRBD2 might be the D (7 bases). This CDR3 comprises 16 residues. CDR1 SGHAT and CDR2 FQNNGV come from the germline V gene. The ends were cut back, 0 bases at V and 6 bases at J, with 16 bases in the middle.

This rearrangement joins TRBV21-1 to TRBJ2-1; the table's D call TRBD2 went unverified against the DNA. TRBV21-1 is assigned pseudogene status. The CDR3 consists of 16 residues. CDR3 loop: CASSKEFKREPNEQFF. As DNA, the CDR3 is TGTGCCAGCAGCAAAGAGTTCAAGCGGGAACCCAATGAGCAGTTCTTC.

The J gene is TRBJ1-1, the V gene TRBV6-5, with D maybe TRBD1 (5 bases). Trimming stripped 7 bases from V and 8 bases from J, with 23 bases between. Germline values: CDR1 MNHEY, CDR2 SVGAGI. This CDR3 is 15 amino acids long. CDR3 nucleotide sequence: TGTGCCAGCAATGGACTACGGGGAGAGGGGACGGAAGCTTTCTTT. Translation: CASNGLRGEGTEAFF.

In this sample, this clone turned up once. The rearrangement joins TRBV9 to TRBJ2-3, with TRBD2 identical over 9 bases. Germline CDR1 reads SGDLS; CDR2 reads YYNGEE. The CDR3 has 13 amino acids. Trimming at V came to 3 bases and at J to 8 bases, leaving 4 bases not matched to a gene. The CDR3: CASSATSGVTQYF. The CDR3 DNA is TGTGCCAGCAGCGCGACTAGCGGCGTTACGCAGTATTTT.

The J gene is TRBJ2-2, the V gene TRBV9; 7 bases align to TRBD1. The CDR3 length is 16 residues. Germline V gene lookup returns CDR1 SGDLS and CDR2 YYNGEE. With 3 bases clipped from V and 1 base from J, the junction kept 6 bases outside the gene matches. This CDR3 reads CASSGTDRVNTGELFF. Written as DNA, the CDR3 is TGTGCCAGCAGCGGGACAGACAGGGTGAACACCGGGGAGCTGTTTTTT.

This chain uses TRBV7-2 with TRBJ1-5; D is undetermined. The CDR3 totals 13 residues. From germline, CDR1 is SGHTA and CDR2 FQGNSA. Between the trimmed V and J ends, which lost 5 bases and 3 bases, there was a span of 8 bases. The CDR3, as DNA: TGTGCCAGCAGCCCGGGGATCAATCAGCCCCAGCATTTT. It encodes CASSPGINQPQHF. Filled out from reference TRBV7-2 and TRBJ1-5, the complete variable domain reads GAGVSQSPSNKVTEKGKDVELRCDPISGHTALYWYRQSLGQGLEFLIYFQGNSAPDKSGLPSDRFSAERTGGSVSTLTIQRTQQEDSAVYLCASSPGINQPQHFGDGTRLSIL.

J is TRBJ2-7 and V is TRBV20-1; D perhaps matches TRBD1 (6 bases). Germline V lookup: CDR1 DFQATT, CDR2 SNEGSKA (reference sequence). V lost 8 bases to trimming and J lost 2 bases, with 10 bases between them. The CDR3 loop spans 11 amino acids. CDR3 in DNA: TGCAGTACCCCAGGGGCCTACGAGCAGTACTTC. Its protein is CSTPGAYEQYF.

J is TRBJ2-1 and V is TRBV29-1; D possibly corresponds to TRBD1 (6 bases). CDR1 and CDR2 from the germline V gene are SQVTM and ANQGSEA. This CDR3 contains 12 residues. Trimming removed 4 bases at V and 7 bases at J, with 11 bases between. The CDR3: CSVATGPNEQFF. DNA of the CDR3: TGCAGCGTTGCGACAGGCCCTAATGAGCAGTTCTTC.

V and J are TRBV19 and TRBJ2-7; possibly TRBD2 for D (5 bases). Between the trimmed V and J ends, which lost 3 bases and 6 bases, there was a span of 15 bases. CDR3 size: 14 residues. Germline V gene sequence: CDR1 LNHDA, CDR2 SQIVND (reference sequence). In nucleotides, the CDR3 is TGTGCCAGTAGTATCAGAATTACTAGTTCCGAGCAGTACTTC. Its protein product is CASSIRITSSEQYF.